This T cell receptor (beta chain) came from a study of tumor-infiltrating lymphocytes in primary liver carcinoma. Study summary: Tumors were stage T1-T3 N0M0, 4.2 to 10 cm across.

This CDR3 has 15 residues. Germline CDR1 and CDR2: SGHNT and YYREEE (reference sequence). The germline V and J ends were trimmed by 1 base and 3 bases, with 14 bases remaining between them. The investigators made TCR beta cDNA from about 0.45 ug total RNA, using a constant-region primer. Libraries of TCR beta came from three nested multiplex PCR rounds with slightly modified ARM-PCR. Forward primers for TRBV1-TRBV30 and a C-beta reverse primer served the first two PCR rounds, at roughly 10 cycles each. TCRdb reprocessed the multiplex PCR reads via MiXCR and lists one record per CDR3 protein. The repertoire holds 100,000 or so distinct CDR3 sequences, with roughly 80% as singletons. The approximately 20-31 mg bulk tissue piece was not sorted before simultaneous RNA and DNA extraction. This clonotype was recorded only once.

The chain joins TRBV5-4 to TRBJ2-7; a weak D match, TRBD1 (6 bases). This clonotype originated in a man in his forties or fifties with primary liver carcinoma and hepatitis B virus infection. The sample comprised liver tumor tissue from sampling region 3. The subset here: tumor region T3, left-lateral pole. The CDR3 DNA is TGTGCCAGCAGCTTGACGGGACAATATCTCTACGAGCAGTACTTC. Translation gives CASSLTGQYLYEQYF.